These T cell receptor beta chains were read from a single sample in a study of shared clonotypes between healthy human individuals. Clones were sequenced by immunoSEQ multiplex PCR, and TCRdb holds only the in-frame ones, with some missing. The sample lists roughly 2.2 million clones; just under 95% were seen once. Sequenced input: naive CD4+ T cells from PBMCs. The receptors were sampled from a man between 18 and 29 years old in good health. Some clones in this sample may be carry-over from other donors' samples. Each CDR3 is given with its conserved first and last residue. The D gene is left open where the match is weak. Size is stated for part of the rows, as once, few or many counts, or as a class when the clone is expanded.

cdr3_nt cdr3_aa clone_size j_call d_call v_call
TGTGCCAGCAGCTCGACCGGGACTAGCGGGAACTCCTACAATGAGCAGTTCTTC CASSSTGTSGNSYNEQFF . TRBJ2-1 TRBD2 TRBV7-3
TGTGCCAGCAGCCCCACCCCCCCGGGAGACACCGGGGAGCTGTTTTTT CASSPTPPGDTGELFF . TRBJ2-2 . TRBV7-9
TGTGCCAGCAGCCCTGATGGGATAAACACCGGGGAGCTGTTTTTT CASSPDGINTGELFF once TRBJ2-2 . TRBV7-3
TGTGCCAGCAGCGCCCGAACGCGATGGGGTGATGAGCAGTTCTTC CASSARTRWGDEQFF . TRBJ2-1 . TRBV9
TGTGCCAGCCTTCGAAGTCCGACAGGGCACGAGCAGTACTTC CASLRSPTGHEQYF . TRBJ2-7 TRBD1 TRBV27
TGTGCCAGCAGTTACGGGAGGGGACAGGAAGCTTTCTTT CASSYGRGQEAFF . TRBJ1-1 TRBD1 TRBV6-5
TGTGCCAGCAGCTTGGCCGGATCTCTTTCCTTC CASSLAGSLSF . TRBJ2-7 . TRBV5-8
TGTGCCACCAGCAGTCAACAGTCCGACACTGAAGCTTTCTTT CATSSQQSDTEAFF once TRBJ1-1 . TRBV15
TGTGCCTGGGCTAGAGGGGTTTCGGGATCACCCCTCCACTTT CAWARGVSGSPLHF . TRBJ1-6 . TRBV30
TGTGCCTGGAGCCCGGACCGGGGGAACACTGAAGCTTTCTTT CAWSPDRGNTEAFF . TRBJ1-1 . TRBV30
TGTGCCAGCACTGGCAGCGTCACTGAAGCTTTCTTT CASTGSVTEAFF . TRBJ1-1 . TRBV28
TGTGCCAGCAGCCTTCTCACTAGCGGGTCCTACAATGAGCAGTTCTTC CASSLLTSGSYNEQFF . TRBJ2-1 TRBD2 TRBV7-9
TGCGCCAGCGCCAGCAGGGCAGGGACTGAAGCTTTCTTT CASASRAGTEAFF few TRBJ1-1 . TRBV5-1
TGTGCCAGCAGCCACCGCCGGGGGCCAGGGGGAACCTACGAGCAGTACTTC CASSHRRGPGGTYEQYF . TRBJ2-7 . TRBV11-2
TGTGCCAGCTCACCGCAGTGGGCCAGAGACACTGAAGCTTTCTTT CASSPQWARDTEAFF once TRBJ1-1 . TRBV18
TGTGCCAGCAGGCCGACTAGCGGGAGGTTTAATGAGCAGTTCTTC CASRPTSGRFNEQFF . TRBJ2-1 TRBD2 TRBV28
TGTGCCAGCAGTTTGGACAGGGGGATGCAGTACTTC CASSLDRGMQYF . TRBJ2-7 TRBD1 TRBV28
TGTGCCAGCAGCCCGACTCGGGCTGAGACCTACGAGCAGTACTTC CASSPTRAETYEQYF . TRBJ2-7 . TRBV7-3
TGTGCCAGCAGCGACAGGGGGGGATATCAGCCCCAGCATTTT CASSDRGGYQPQHF once TRBJ1-5 TRBD1 TRBV6-5
TGTGCCAGCAGCCTGCGGGGGGGTTACTCTGGAAACACCATATATTTT CASSLRGGYSGNTIYF . TRBJ1-3 . TRBV7-8